This T cell receptor (beta chain) was identified in a study of regulatory T cells in long-lasting Graves disease. The length of the CDR3 is 14 residues. The V and J ends lost 5 bases and 2 bases, in that order; junction bases with no gene match: 4. Germline lookup yields CDR1 DFQATT and CDR2 SNEGSKA (reference sequence). The time point: persistent/refractory GD, antithyroid drugs over 5 years with positive TRAb. PBMC-derived RNA was used for the TCR library. To make TCR beta libraries, researchers used iRepertoire HTBI primers and Arm-PCR of CDR3 regions. Each CDR3 protein is one row after TCRdb ran MiXCR on the multiplex PCR reads. The sample records approximately 290,000 distinct CDR3 sequences, roughly 21% being singletons. Comment on this clonotype: What it binds is not known.

Broader study findings: There was favoring of TRBV28, TRBJ1-2 and TRBJ2-5 in persistent disease. Comparison showed that persistent patients shared more public clonotypes (fewer than 3,000) than new patients (966).

This TCR derives from a female donor with Graves disease. The material sequenced was peripheral blood mononuclear cells (PBMCs), taken when the disease was refractory, from a patient treated with antithyroid drugs. This chain uses TRBV20-1 with TRBJ2-3; TRBD2 aligns across 10 bases. CDR3 in amino acids: CSAAGTSATDTQYF. The CDR3 DNA follows: TGCAGTGCTGCCGGGACTAGCGCCACAGATACGCAGTATTTT.